The 25 T cell receptor beta chains presented below share a single source sample, sequenced in a study of CD8 T cells in ankylosing spondylitis (dated by TCRdb to the late 2010s). These receptors' antigens are unknown. What the study reported, not specific to this receptor: A TCR beta motif of eight highly homologous amino acid variants appeared characteristic of blood from ankylosing spondylitis patients.

Library creation used 5' RACE. The reads were generated on an Illumina HiSeq 2500. Clones were called with MiXCR by TCRdb after fastp trimmed the public reads at Q25, and only in-frame beta chains were retained. Every entry covers one CDR3 protein and lists the most common genes and DNA from its rows. In this sample the table shows about 800,000 distinct CDR3 sequences, about 11% of which occur a single time. 0.51% of the sample lies in the top ten. Sequencing was performed on blood, either unsorted or a sorted T cell fraction (not recorded which). Source of these receptors: a male donor with ankylosing spondylitis.

This clonotype showed up many times. The V and J genes are TRBV4-3 and TRBJ2-1; D is uncertain. The germline V gene has CDR1 LGHNA and CDR2 YSLEER. Deletions cut 3 bases from V and 0 bases from J, with 9 bases between. The CDR3 runs 15 residues. CDR3 nucleotides: TGCGCCAGCAGCCAGACTCTTAGCTCCTACAATGAGCAGTTCTTC. Its translation: CASSQTLSSYNEQFF.

In this sample, this clonotype turned up a few times. This CDR3 is CASSTAGGGSYGYTF. For the CDR3, the DNA is TGTGCCAGCAGCACCGCGGGAGGGGGGTCCTATGGCTACACCTTC. The rearrangement links TRBV7-3 to TRBJ1-2; tentative D call: TRBD1 (6 bases). V lost 5 bases and J lost 4, with 17 bases in between. The germline V gene has CDR1 SGHTA and CDR2 FQGTGA. The CDR3 has 15 residues.

This clonotype was seen at least ten times. The chain combines TRBV29-1 with TRBJ1-1; unclear D gene. The germline V and J ends were trimmed by 5 bases and 0 bases, with 10 bases remaining between them. The CDR3 extends over 13 amino acids. Per germline, CDR1 SQVTM and CDR2 ANQGSEA. The CDR3 region is CSVIGRMNTEAFF. For the CDR3, the DNA is TGCAGCGTTATAGGACGGATGAACACTGAAGCTTTCTTT.

The chain joins TRBV5-4 to TRBJ2-5; possibly TRBD1 or TRBD2 for D (6 bases each). From germline, CDR1 is SGHNT and CDR2 YYREEE (reference sequence). V was clipped by 3 bases and J by 4 bases, with 13 bases between them. The CDR3 spans 14 residues. The CDR3 coding sequence is TGTGCCAGCAGCTACAGGGAGGCGGCAGAGACCCAGTACTTC. Translating gives CASSYREAAETQYF.

The V and J genes are TRBV20-1 and TRBJ2-7; no clear D. This CDR3 spans 14 amino acids. Germline V gene sequence: CDR1 DFQATT, CDR2 SNEGSKA (reference sequence). The germline V and J ends were trimmed by 3 bases and 3 bases, with 15 bases remaining between them. The CDR3 spells CSARSPDLGYEQYF. The CDR3 region has the DNA TGCAGTGCTAGGAGCCCTGACCTCGGCTACGAGCAGTACTTC.

This chain uses TRBV20-1 with TRBJ2-3; no clear D. CDR1 is DFQATT and CDR2 is SNEGSKA in the germline V gene (reference sequence). CDR3 size: 12 residues. V lost 6 bases and J 6 bases, leaving 13 bases between the germline ends. For the CDR3, the DNA is TGCAGTGCCGTGAACCTCGGGGATACGCAGTATTTT. Its protein is CSAVNLGDTQYF.

This clonotype was seen a handful of times. The rearrangement uses TRBV4-2 and TRBJ2-7; 7 bases agree with TRBD1. The CDR3 loop spans 16 amino acids. The germline V gene encodes CDR1 LGHNA and CDR2 YNFKEQ. The ends lost 5 bases at V and 0 bases at J; junction bases unmatched: 10. The CDR3 nucleotides read TGTGCCAGCAGCGGACAGGCACATGCCACCTCCTACGAGCAGTACTTC. Its translation: CASSGQAHATSYEQYF.

V usage is TRBV7-9 and J usage is TRBJ2-2; 7 bases agree with TRBD1. Germline V gene sequence: CDR1 SEHNR, CDR2 FQNEAQ (reference sequence). The CDR3 length is 13 residues. CDR3 DNA sequence: TGTGCTCTCTCGGGACAGAGCACCGGGGAGCTGTTTTTT. Encoded protein: CALSGQSTGELFF.

The chain couples TRBV24-1 to TRBJ2-1, with 7 nucleotides matching TRBD2. Trimming cost V 7 bases and J 8 bases; bases outside gene matches: 10. The CDR3 is made up of 14 amino acids. From germline, CDR1 is KGHDR and CDR2 SFDVKD. CDR3 nucleotide sequence: TGTGCCACCAGGAGGACTAGTGGGGTCGATGAGCAGTTCTTC. This sequence encodes CATRRTSGVDEQFF.

The chain has TRBV6-1 and TRBJ1-3; no clear D. Germline V gene sequence: CDR1 MNHNS, CDR2 SASEGT. Trimming shortened V by 4 bases and J by 0 bases, and 7 bases separated the two germline ends. The CDR3 totals 14 residues. CDR3 sequence reads: CASSGGPSGNTIYF. In nucleotides, the CDR3 is TGTGCCAGCAGTGGTGGGCCCTCTGGAAACACCATATATTTT.

This clonotype was counted only a few times. The rearrangement uses TRBV5-1 and TRBJ2-7; 7 nucleotides align to TRBD1. Trimming at V came to 4 bases and at J to 3 bases, leaving 10 bases not matched to a gene. Germline V CDR1 and CDR2: SGHRS, YFSETQ. The CDR3 is made up of 15 amino acids. The DNA of the CDR3 is TGCGCCAGCAGCAAAACAGGGGATAGGGGCTACGAGCAGTACTTC. Translating gives CASSKTGDRGYEQYF.

This clonotype was observed a handful of times. The V and J genes are TRBV5-1 and TRBJ1-6; 7 bases fit TRBD1. Looked up from germline, CDR1 is SGHRS and CDR2 is YFSETQ. V lost 4 bases, J lost 6 bases, and 10 bases stayed unmatched. This CDR3 spans 16 amino acids. This chain's CDR3 is CASSTAGTAANSPLHF. The CDR3 DNA reads TGCGCCAGCAGCACGGCCGGGACAGCCGCTAATTCACCCCTCCACTTT. Supplemented by reference TRBV5-1 and TRBJ1-6, the full variable domain reads KAGVTQTPRYLIKTRGQQVTLSCSPISGHRSVSWYQQTPGQGLQFLFEYFSETQRNKGNFPGRFSGRQFSNSRSEMNVSTLELGDSALYLCASSTAGTAANSPLHFGNGTRLTVT.

This rearrangement joins TRBV6-1 to TRBJ2-7; TRBD1 agrees at 7 bases. Germline V gene sequence: CDR1 MNHNS, CDR2 SASEGT. V gave up 7 bases and J gave up 4 bases; unmatched junction bases: 10. The CDR3 runs to 14 residues. CDR3 DNA sequence: TGTGCCAGCATAGAGGGGGCACCTTTGTACGAGCAGTACTTC. It translates to CASIEGAPLYEQYF.

The genes are TRBV7-3 and TRBJ2-1; perhaps TRBD2 as D (5 bases). The V and J ends lost 6 bases and 6 bases respectively, with 12 bases between them. Per the germline V gene, CDR1 is SGHTA and CDR2 is FQGTGA. The CDR3 is made up of 13 amino acids. The chain's CDR3 is CASSDEAANEQFF. In nucleotides, the CDR3 is TGTGCCAGCAGTGACGAAGCGGCCAATGAGCAGTTCTTC.

The CDR3 DNA reads as TGCGCCAGCAGCCAAGAGGTACTTGACACAGATACGCAGTATTTT. Amino acid sequence: CASSQEVLDTDTQYF. J is TRBJ2-3 and V is TRBV4-1, with unresolved D. V was shortened by 0 bases and J by 2 bases, with 9 bases between the two germline ends. The CDR3 loop spans 15 amino acids. Germline V CDR1 and CDR2: MGHRA, YSYEKL.

This clonotype was counted a few times. V gene TRBV6-1 combines with J gene TRBJ2-1, with 12 bases that match TRBD2. J lost 6 bases, V lost 6 bases, and 6 bases had no gene match. CDR3 length: 15 residues. In germline, CDR1 is MNHNS, CDR2 SASEGT. CDR3: CASRLGLAGRNEQFF. The CDR3 region has the DNA TGTGCCAGCAGACTAGGACTAGCGGGACGCAATGAGCAGTTCTTC.

In this sample, this clonotype turned up a few times. The genes are TRBV20-1 and TRBJ1-1; D remains ambiguous. Germline V CDR1 and CDR2: DFQATT, SNEGSKA (reference sequence). CDR3 length equals 13 residues. The V and J ends lost 3 bases and 0 bases respectively, with 8 bases between them. The CDR3 sequence: CSASPHLNTEAFF. CDR3 in DNA: TGCAGTGCTAGTCCCCACTTGAACACTGAAGCTTTCTTT.

In its sample, this clonotype was seen a few times. The chain recombines TRBV12-3 or TRBV12-4 with TRBJ2-7; TRBD1 matches at 7 bases. The ends lost 5 bases at V and 6 bases at J; junction bases unmatched: 4. The CDR3 spans 12 residues. DNA for the CDR3: TGTGCCAGCAGTACGTACAGGGGCGAGCAGTACTTC. Translation: CASSTYRGEQYF.

This clonotype has a handful of counts. The chain is built from TRBV4-3 and TRBJ1-2; TRBD1 matches at 9 bases. The germline CDR1 and CDR2 sequences are LGHNA and YSLEER. This CDR3 is 13 amino acids long. J lost 8 bases, V lost 2 bases, and 3 bases had no gene match. CDR3 bases: TGCGCCAGCAGCCAAAGGACAGGGGAAGGCTACACCTTC. It yields the protein CASSQRTGEGYTF.

J is TRBJ2-1 and V is TRBV3-1; D possibly corresponds to TRBD2 (6 bases). Germline CDR1 reads LGHDT; CDR2 reads YNNKEL (reference sequence). The V and J ends lost 1 base and 6 bases respectively, with 10 bases between them. The CDR3 spans 14 residues. CDR3 sequence: CASSQGGLTNEQFF. CDR3 in DNA: TGTGCCAGCAGCCAAGGCGGACTAACCAATGAGCAGTTCTTC.

This clonotype was found a few times. The chain combines TRBV20-1 with TRBJ2-7; possibly TRBD2 for D (6 bases). This CDR3 has 10 residues. Trimming shortened V by 3 bases and J by 9 bases, and 9 bases separated the two germline ends. Germline V gene sequence: CDR1 DFQATT, CDR2 SNEGSKA (reference sequence). CDR3 loop: CSARRGPQYF. CDR3 nucleotide sequence: TGCAGTGCTAGGCGGGGACCGCAGTACTTC.

This clonotype came up many times. This rearrangement joins TRBV30 to TRBJ2-7; D remains unclear. Germline V gene lookup returns CDR1 GTSNPN and CDR2 SVGIG (reference sequence). There are 10 residues in the CDR3. V lost 4 bases and J lost 7, with 8 bases in between. Here the CDR3 DNA reads TGTGCCTGGAAGGCCACAGAGCAGTACTTC. Translating gives CAWKATEQYF.

The CDR3 bases are TGTGCCACCTCTAGCGGGGAAGAGACCCAGTACTTC. It translates to CATSSGEETQYF. The chain couples TRBV6-6 to TRBJ2-5, with 9 nucleotides matching TRBD2. CDR1 is MNHNY, CDR2 SVGAGI, per germline (reference sequence). This CDR3 has 12 residues. V trimming: 10 bases; J trimming: 3 bases; junction bases outside the gene matches: 3.

The J gene is TRBJ2-5, the V gene TRBV4-3; no clear D. The CDR3 runs to 12 residues. Per germline, CDR1 LGHNA and CDR2 YSLEER. V lost 5 bases to trimming and J lost 4 bases, with 8 bases between them. The CDR3 reads CASSGPAETQYF. The CDR3 DNA follows: TGCGCCAGCAGCGGTCCTGCAGAGACCCAGTACTTC.

The chain uses TRBV7-2 and TRBJ2-3; D call uncertain. Germline loops: CDR1 SGHTA, CDR2 FQGNSA. Trimming cost V 2 bases and J 1 base, with 7 bases left between them. CDR3 length: 14 amino acids. The CDR3 region is CASSLNLGTDTQYF. In DNA form, the CDR3 reads TGTGCCAGCAGCTTAAATCTGGGCACAGATACGCAGTATTTT. Full variable domain (missing parts from reference TRBV7-2 and TRBJ2-3): GAGVSQSPSNKVTEKGKDVELRCDPISGHTALYWYRQSLGQGLEFLIYFQGNSAPDKSGLPSDRFSAERTGGSVSTLTIQRTQQEDSAVYLCASSLNLGTDTQYFGPGTRLTVL.